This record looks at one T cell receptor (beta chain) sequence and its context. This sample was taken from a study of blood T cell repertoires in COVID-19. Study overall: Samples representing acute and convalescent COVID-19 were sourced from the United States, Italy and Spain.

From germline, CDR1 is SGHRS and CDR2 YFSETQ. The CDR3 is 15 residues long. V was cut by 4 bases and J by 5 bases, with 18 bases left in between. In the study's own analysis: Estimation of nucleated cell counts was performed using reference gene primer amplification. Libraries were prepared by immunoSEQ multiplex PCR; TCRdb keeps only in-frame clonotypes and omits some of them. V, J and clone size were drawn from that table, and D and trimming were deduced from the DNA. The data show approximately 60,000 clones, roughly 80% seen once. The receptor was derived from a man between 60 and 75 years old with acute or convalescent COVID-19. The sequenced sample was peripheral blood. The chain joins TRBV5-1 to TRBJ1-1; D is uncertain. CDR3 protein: CASSLNRVPRTEAFF. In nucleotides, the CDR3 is TGCGCCAGCAGCCTGAACCGGGTCCCTAGGACTGAAGCTTTCTTT.